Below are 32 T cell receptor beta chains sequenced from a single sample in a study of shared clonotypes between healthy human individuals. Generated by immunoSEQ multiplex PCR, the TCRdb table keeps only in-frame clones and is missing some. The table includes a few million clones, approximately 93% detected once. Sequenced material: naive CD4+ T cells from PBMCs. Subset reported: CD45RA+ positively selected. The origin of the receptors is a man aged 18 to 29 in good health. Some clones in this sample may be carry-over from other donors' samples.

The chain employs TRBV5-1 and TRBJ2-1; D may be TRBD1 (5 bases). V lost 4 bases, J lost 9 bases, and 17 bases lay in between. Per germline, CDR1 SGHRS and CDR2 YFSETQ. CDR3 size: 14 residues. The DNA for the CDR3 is TGCGCCAGCAGCCCCCCGGTCAGGGTGGGTGAGCAGTTCTTC. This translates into CASSPPVRVGEQFF.

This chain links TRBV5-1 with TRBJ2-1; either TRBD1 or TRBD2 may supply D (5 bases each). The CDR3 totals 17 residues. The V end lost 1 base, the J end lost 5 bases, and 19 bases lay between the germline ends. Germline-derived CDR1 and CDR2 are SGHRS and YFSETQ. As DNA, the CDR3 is TGCGCCAGCAGCTTGTTCTTGGGGCCTCCGGGGCACAATGAGCAGTTCTTC. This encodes CASSLFLGPPGHNEQFF.

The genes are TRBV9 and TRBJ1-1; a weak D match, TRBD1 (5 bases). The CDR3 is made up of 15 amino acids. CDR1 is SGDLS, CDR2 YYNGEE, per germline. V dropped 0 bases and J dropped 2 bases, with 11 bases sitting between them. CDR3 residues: CASSVAGSRNTEAFF. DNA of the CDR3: TGTGCCAGCAGCGTAGCAGGGTCTCGAAACACTGAAGCTTTCTTT. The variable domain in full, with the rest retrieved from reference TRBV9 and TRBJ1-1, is DSGVTQTPKHLITATGQRVTLRCSPRSGDLSVYWYQQSLDQGLQFLIQYYNGEERAKGNILERFSAQQFPDLHSELNLSSLELGDSALYFCASSVAGSRNTEAFFGQGTRLTVV.

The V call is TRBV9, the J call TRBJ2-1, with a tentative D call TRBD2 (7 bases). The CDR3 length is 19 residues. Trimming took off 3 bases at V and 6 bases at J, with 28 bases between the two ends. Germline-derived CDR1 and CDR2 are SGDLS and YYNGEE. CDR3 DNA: TGTGCCAGCAGCGCCGGGACCTCCTTTGCGGGGGCTTTTGGCAATGAGCAGTTCTTC. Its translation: CASSAGTSFAGAFGNEQFF. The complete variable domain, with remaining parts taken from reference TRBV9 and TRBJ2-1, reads DSGVTQTPKHLITATGQRVTLRCSPRSGDLSVYWYQQSLDQGLQFLIQYYNGEERAKGNILERFSAQQFPDLHSELNLSSLELGDSALYFCASSAGTSFAGAFGNEQFFGPGTRLTVL.

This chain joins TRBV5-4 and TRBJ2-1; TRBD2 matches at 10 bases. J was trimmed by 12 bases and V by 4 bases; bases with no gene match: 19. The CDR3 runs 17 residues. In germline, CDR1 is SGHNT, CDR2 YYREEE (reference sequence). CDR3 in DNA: TGTGCCAGCAGCCCGGGGGGGGCTAGCGGGAGACCTTCGGGGCAGTTCTTC. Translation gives CASSPGGASGRPSGQFF.

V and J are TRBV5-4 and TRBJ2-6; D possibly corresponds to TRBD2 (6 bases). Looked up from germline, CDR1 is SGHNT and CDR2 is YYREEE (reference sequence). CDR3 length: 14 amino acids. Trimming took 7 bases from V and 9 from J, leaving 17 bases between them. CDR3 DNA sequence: TGTGCCAGCTCTAATTGGGGACTCAACAACGTCCTGACTTTC. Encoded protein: CASSNWGLNNVLTF.

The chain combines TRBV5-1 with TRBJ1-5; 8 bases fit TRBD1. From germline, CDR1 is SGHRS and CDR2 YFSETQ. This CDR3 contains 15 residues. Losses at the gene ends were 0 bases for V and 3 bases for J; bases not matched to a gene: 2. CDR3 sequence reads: CASSLGTGYNQPQHF. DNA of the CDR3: TGCGCCAGCAGCTTGGGGACAGGGTACAATCAGCCCCAGCATTTT.

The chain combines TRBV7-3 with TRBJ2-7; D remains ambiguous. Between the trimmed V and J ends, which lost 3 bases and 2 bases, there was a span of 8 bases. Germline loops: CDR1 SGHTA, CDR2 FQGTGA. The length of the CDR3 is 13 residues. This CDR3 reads CASSFGSTYEQYF. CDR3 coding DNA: TGTGCCAGCAGCTTTGGCTCAACCTACGAGCAGTACTTC.

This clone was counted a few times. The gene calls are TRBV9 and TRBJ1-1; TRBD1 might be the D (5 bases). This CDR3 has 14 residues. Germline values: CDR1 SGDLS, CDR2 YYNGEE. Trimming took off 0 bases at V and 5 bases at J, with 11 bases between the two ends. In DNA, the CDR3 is TGTGCCAGCAGCGTAGCTATGGGGGGTACTGAAGCTTTCTTT. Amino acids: CASSVAMGGTEAFF.

CDR3 protein: CSAAGSGYTF. The DNA for the CDR3 is TGCAGCGCTGCAGGATCTGGCTACACCTTC. The chain joins TRBV29-1 to TRBJ1-2; unclear D gene. V lost 7 bases and J 7 bases, leaving 10 bases between the germline ends. Germline-derived CDR1 and CDR2 are SQVTM and ANQGSEA. This CDR3 is built from 10 residues.

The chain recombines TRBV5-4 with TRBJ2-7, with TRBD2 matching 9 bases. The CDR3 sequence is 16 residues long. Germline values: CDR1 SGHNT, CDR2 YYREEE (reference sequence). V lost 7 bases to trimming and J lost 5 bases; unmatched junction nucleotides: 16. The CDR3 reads CASGRGGRAQLHEQYF. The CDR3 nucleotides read TGTGCCAGCGGCCGTGGCGGGAGGGCCCAACTTCACGAGCAGTACTTC. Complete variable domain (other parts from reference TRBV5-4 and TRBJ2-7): ETGVTQSPTHLIKTRGQQVTLRCSSQSGHNTVSWYQQALGQGPQFIFQYYREEENGRGNFPPRFSGLQFPNYSSELNVNALELDDSALYLCASGRGGRAQLHEQYFGPGTRLTVT.

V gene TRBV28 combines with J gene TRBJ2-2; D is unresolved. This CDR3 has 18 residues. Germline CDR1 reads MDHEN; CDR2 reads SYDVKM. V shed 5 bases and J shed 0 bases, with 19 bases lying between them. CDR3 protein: CASSTPPWSDPNTGELFF. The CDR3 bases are TGTGCCAGCAGTACCCCCCCATGGTCCGACCCGAACACCGGGGAGCTGTTTTTT.

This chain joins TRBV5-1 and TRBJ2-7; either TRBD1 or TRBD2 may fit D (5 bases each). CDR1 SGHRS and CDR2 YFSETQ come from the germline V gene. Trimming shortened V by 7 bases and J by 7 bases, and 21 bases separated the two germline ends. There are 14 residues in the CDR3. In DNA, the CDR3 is TGCGCCAGCGGCCAAGAGGGGTCCTACGGAGAGCAGTACTTC. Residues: CASGQEGSYGEQYF. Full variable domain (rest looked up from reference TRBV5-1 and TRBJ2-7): KAGVTQTPRYLIKTRGQQVTLSCSPISGHRSVSWYQQTPGQGLQFLFEYFSETQRNKGNFPGRFSGRQFSNSRSEMNVSTLELGDSALYLCASGQEGSYGEQYFGPGTRLTVT.

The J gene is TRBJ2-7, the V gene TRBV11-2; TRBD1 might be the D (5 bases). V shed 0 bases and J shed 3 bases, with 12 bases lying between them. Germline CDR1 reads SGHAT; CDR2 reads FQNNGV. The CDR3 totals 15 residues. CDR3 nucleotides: TGTGCCAGCAGCTTAGATCAAAGACAGCTCTACGAGCAGTACTTC. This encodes CASSLDQRQLYEQYF.

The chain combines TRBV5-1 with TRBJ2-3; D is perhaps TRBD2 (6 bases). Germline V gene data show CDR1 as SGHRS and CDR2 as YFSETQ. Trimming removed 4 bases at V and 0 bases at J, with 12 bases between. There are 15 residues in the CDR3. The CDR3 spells CASSRRAGSTDTQYF. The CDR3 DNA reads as TGCGCCAGCAGCCGTCGTGCGGGAAGCACAGATACGCAGTATTTT.

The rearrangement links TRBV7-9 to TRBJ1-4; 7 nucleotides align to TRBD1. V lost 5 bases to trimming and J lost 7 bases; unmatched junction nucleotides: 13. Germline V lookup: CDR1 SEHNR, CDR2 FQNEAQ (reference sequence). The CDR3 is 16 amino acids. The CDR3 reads CASSPGTDIIGEKLFF. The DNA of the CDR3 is TGTGCCAGCAGCCCCGGGACAGATATTATAGGTGAAAAACTGTTTTTT.

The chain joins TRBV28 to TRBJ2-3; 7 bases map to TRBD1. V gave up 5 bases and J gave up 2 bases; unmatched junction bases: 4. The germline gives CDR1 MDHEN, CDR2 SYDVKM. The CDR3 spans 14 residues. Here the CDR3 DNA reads TGTGCCAGCAGTCCAGGACAGGCCACAGATACGCAGTATTTT. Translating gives CASSPGQATDTQYF.

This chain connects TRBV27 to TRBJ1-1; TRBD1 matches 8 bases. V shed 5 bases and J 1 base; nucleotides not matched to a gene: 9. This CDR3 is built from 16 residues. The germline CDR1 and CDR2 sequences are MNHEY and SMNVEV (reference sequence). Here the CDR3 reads CASSRGAGTGNTEAFF. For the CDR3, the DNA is TGTGCCAGCAGTCGAGGAGCCGGGACAGGGAACACTGAAGCTTTCTTT.

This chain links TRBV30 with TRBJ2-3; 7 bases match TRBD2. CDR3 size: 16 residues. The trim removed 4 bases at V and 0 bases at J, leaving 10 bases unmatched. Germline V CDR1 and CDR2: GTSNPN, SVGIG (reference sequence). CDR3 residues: CAWTRALAASTDTQYF. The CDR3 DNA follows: TGTGCCTGGACCCGGGCCCTAGCGGCAAGCACAGATACGCAGTATTTT.

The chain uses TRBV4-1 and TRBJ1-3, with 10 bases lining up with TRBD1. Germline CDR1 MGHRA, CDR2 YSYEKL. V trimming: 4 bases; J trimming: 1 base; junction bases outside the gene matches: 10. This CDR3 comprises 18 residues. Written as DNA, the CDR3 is TGCGCCAGCAGCCCTCCGACAGGGGGCGTTTTATCTGGAAACACCATATATTTT. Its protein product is CASSPPTGGVLSGNTIYF.

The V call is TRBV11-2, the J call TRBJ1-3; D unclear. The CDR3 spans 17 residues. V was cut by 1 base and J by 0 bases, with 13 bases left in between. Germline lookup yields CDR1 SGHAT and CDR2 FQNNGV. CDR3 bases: TGTGCCAGCAGCTTAGTGAGAGGTCGGATCTCTGGAAACACCATATATTTT. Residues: CASSLVRGRISGNTIYF.

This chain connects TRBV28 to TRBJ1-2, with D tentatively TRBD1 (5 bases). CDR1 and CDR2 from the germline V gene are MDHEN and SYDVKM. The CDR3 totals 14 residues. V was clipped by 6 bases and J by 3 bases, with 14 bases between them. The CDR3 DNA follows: TGTGCCAGCAGCTCCCCGGCGGGGGACTATGGCTACACCTTC. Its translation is CASSSPAGDYGYTF.

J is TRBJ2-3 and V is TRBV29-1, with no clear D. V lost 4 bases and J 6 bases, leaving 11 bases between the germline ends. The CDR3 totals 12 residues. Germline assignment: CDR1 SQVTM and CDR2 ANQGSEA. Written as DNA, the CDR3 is TGCAGCGTTGTCGGCGGCCCCGATACGCAGTATTTT. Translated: CSVVGGPDTQYF.

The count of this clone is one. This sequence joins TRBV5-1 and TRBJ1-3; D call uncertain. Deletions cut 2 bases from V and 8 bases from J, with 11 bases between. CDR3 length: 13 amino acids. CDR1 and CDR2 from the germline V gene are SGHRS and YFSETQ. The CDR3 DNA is TGCGCCAGCAGCTTATGGGGTTTGGACACCATATATTTT. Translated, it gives CASSLWGLDTIYF.

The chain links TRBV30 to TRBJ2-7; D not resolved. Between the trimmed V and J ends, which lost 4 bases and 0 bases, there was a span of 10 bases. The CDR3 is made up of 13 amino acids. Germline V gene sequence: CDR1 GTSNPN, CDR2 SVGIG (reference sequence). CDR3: CAWTQTSSYEQYF. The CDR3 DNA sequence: TGTGCCTGGACCCAAACGAGCTCCTACGAGCAGTACTTC.

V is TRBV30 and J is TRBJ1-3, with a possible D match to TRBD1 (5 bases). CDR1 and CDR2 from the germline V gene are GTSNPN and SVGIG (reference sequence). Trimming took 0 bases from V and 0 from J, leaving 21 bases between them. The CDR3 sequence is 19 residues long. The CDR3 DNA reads TGTGCCTGGAGTGTAGTCAGGGCGATCTCGCCCGTCTCTGGAAACACCATATATTTT. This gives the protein CAWSVVRAISPVSGNTIYF.

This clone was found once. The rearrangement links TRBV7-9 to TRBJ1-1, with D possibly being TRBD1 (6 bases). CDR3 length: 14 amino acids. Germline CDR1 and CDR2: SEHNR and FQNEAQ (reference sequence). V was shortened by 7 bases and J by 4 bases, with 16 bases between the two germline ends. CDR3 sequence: CASTYRAGGTEAFF. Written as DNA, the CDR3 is TGTGCCAGCACCTACAGGGCGGGCGGCACTGAAGCTTTCTTT.

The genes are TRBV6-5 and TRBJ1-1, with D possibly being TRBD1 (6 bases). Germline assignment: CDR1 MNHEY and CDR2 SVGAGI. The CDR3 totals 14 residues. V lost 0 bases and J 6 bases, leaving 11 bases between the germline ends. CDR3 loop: CASSYSGGAAEAFF. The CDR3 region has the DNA TGTGCCAGCAGTTACTCGGGGGGGGCGGCTGAAGCTTTCTTT.

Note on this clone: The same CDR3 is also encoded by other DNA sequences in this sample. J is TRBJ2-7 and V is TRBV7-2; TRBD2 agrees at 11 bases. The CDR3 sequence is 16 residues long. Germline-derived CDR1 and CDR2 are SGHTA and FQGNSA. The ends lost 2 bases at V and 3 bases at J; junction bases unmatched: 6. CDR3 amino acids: CASSLRGLAGGYEQYF. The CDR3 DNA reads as TGTGCCAGCAGCTTACGCGGACTAGCGGGCGGCTACGAGCAGTACTTC.

CDR3 protein: CASSPLWATEAFF. CDR3 nucleotides: TGTGCCAGCAGTCCCCTTTGGGCGACTGAAGCTTTCTTT. The rearrangement uses TRBV28 and TRBJ1-1; D is ambiguous. Germline V CDR1 and CDR2: MDHEN, SYDVKM. This CDR3 comprises 13 residues. V lost 5 bases and J lost 5, with 12 bases in between. Full variable domain (missing parts from reference TRBV28 and TRBJ1-1): DVKVTQSSRYLVKRTGEKVFLECVQDMDHENMFWYRQDPGLGLRLIYFSYDVKMKEKGDIPEGYSVSREKKERFSLILESASTNQTSMYLCASSPLWATEAFFGQGTRLTVV.

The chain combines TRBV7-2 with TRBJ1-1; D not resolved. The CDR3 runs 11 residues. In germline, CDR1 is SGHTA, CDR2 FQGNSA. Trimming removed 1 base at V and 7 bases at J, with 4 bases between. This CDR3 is CASSLVSEAFF. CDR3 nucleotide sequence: TGTGCCAGCAGCTTAGTCAGTGAAGCTTTCTTT.

In DNA form, the CDR3 reads TGTGCCAGCAGCAGACGGACAGTGACAGATACGCAGTATTTT. This sequence encodes CASSRRTVTDTQYF. The chain joins TRBV7-2 to TRBJ2-3; the D gene is possibly TRBD1 (6 bases). The CDR3 runs to 14 residues. Trimming removed 5 bases at V and 3 bases at J, with 12 bases between. CDR1 is SGHTA and CDR2 is FQGNSA in the germline V gene.